This TCR beta chain is drawn from a study of human T cells and chemical hapten exposure. Overall study context: Patients, mostly women, had alopecia areata, alopecia totalis or alopecia universalis.

Original methodology: Per-sample TCR counts ranged from 23,224 to 690,600, median around 96,000. Via MiXCR, TCRdb re-called the RACE reads, giving one row per CDR3 protein. In this record, the V and J calls reflect TCRdb's handling and not the investigators' own analysis. The sample includes 35,000 to 45,000 distinct CDR3 sequences, about 8.9% seen only once; the top ten take approximately 15%. The germline V gene has CDR1 MNHEY and CDR2 SVGEGT. The CDR3 has 12 residues. The V end lost 1 base, the J end lost 7 bases, and 7 bases lay between the germline ends. This clonotype was picked up many times. Indicated time point: patch test 2, 6 weeks after DPC sensitization. Documented treatment: therapeutic diphenylcyclopropenone sensitization with weekly scalp DPC.

The clonotype comes from a woman in her forties with alopecia areata. Some clones in this sample may be carry-over from other donors' samples. The chain recombines TRBV6-2 or TRBV6-3 with TRBJ1-1; D ambiguous. The sample here was whole blood, taken in connection with sensitization to the hapten diphenylcyclopropenone (DPC). The CDR3 bases are TGTGCCAGCAGTTACTTGGGGATTGAAGCTTTCTTT. Translated: CASSYLGIEAFF.